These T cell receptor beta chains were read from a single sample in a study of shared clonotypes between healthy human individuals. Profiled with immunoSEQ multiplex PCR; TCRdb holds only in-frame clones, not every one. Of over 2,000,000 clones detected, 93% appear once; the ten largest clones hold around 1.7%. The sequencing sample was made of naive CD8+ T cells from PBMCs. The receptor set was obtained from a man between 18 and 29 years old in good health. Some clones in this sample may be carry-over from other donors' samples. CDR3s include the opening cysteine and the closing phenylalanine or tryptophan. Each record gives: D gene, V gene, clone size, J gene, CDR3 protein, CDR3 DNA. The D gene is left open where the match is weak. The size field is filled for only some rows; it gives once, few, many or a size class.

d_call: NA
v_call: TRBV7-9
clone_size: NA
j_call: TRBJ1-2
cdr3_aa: CASSLALVGYGYTF
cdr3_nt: TGTGCCAGCAGCTTAGCGTTGGTCGGCTATGGCTACACCTTC

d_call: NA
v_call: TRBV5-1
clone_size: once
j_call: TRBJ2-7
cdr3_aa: CASSLEWGTSTHEQYF
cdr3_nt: TGCGCCAGCAGCTTGGAGTGGGGAACTAGCACCCACGAGCAGTACTTC

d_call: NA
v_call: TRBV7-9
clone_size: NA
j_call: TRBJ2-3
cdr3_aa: CASSDLSEAQYF
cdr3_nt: TGTGCCAGCAGCGATCTGAGCGAGGCGCAGTATTTT

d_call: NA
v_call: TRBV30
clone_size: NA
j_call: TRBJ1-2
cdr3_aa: CAWSTVLGGLNYGYTF
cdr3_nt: TGTGCCTGGAGTACCGTCCTAGGGGGGCTCAACTATGGCTACACCTTC

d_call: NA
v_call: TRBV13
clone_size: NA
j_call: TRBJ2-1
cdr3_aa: CASSSRRDAYNEQFF
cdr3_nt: TGTGCCAGCAGCTCCCGTCGGGACGCCTACAATGAGCAGTTCTTC

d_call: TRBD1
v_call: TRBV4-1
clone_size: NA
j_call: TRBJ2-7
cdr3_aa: CASSQDSIHATGLSYEQYF
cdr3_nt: TGCGCCAGCAGCCAAGATTCTATCCACGCGACAGGGCTCTCCTACGAGCAGTACTTC

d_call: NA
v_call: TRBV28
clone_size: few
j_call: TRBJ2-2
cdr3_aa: CASEGSGANTGELFF
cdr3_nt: TGTGCCAGCGAAGGGTCGGGGGCTAACACCGGGGAGCTGTTTTTT

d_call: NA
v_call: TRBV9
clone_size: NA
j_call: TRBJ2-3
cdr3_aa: CASSSSTVAGLKDTQYF
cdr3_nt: TGTGCCAGCAGCTCTTCGACGGTGGCAGGGCTCAAGGATACGCAGTATTTT

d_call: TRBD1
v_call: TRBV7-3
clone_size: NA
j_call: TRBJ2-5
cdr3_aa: CASSLGQGLETQYF
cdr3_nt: TGTGCCAGCAGCTTAGGACAGGGTCTGGAGACCCAGTACTTC

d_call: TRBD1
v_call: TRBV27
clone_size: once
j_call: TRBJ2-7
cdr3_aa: CASSLYIGGANEEQYF
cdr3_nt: TGTGCCAGCAGTTTATATATAGGGGGCGCAAATGAAGAGCAGTACTTC

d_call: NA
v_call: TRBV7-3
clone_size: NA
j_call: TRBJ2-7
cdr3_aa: CASSPGLVGYEQYF
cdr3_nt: TGTGCCAGCAGCCCTGGATTAGTTGGATACGAGCAGTACTTC

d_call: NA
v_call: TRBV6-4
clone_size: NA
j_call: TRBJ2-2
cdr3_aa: CASGPTENTGELFF
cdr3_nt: TGTGCCAGCGGACCGACAGAGAACACCGGGGAGCTGTTTTTT

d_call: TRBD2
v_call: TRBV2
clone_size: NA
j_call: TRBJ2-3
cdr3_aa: CASSDPVAGGSTDTQYF
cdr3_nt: TGTGCCAGCAGTGACCCCGTAGCGGGAGGTAGCACAGATACGCAGTATTTT

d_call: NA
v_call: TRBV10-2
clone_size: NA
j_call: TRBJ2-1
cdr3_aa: CASRDRDLRKNEQFF
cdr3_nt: TGCGCCAGCAGGGACCGGGACTTGAGAAAGAATGAGCAGTTCTTC

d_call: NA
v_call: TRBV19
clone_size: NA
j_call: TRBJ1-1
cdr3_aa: CASSISPRHTEAFF
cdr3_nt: TGTGCCAGTAGTATCAGCCCTCGCCACACTGAAGCTTTCTTT

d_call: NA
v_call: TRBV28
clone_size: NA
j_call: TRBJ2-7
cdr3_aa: CASSLYGVSYEQYF
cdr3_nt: TGTGCCAGCAGTTTATATGGGGTCTCCTACGAGCAGTACTTC

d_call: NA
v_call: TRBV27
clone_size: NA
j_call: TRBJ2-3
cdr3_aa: CASSLLAFASTDTQYF
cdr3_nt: TGTGCCAGCAGTTTGTTGGCGTTCGCTAGCACAGATACGCAGTATTTT

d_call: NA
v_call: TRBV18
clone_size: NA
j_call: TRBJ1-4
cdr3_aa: CASSPDFTNEKLFF
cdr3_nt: TGTGCCAGCTCACCTGATTTCACTAATGAAAAACTGTTTTTT

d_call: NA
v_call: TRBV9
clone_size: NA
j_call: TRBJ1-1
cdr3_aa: CASSGTPPGGGKTEAFF
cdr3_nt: TGTGCCAGCAGCGGAACCCCGCCCGGAGGGGGGAAAACTGAAGCTTTCTTT

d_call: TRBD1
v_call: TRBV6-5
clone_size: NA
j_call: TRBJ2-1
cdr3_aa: CASGPGTGSYNEQFF
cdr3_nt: TGTGCCAGCGGACCCGGGACAGGGTCCTACAATGAGCAGTTCTTC

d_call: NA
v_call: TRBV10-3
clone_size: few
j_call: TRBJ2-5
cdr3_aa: CAISVSVSGETQYF
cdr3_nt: TGTGCCATCAGTGTGTCGGTCTCTGGGGAGACCCAGTACTTC

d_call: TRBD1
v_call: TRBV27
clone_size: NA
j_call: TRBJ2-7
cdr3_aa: CASSFRSGQDFDEQYF
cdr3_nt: TGTGCCAGCAGTTTCCGATCGGGACAGGATTTTGACGAGCAGTACTTC

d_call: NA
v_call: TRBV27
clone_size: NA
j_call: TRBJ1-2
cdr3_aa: CASSNGTPDGYTF
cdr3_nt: TGTGCCAGCAGTAACGGGACACCCGACGGCTACACCTTC

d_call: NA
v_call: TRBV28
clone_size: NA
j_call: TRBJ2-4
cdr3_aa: CASSHTPGPGVKNIQYF
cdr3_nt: TGTGCCAGCAGCCATACTCCGGGTCCCGGAGTGAAAAACATTCAGTACTTC

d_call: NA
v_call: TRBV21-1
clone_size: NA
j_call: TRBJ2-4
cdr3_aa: CASSKGLALAKNIQYF
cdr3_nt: TGTGCCAGCAGCAAAGGACTAGCGTTGGCCAAAAACATTCAGTACTTC

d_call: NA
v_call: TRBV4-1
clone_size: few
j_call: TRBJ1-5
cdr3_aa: CASSPEGSVGPQHF
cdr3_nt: TGCGCCAGCAGCCCAGAGGGAAGCGTTGGGCCCCAGCATTTT

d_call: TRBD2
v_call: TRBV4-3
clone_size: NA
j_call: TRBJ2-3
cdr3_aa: CASSPGTSGSKDTQYF
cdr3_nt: TGCGCCAGCAGCCCCGGGACTAGCGGATCCAAGGATACGCAGTATTTT

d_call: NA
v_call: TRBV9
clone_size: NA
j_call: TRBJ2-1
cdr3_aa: CASSERGSSYNEQFF
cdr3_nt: TGTGCCAGCAGCGAACGGGGGAGCTCCTACAATGAGCAGTTCTTC